The 22 T cell receptor beta chains given below trace back to one sample, sequenced in a study of cytomegalovirus exposure and HLA in healthy donors. In the PCR, 60 Vbeta and 13 Jbeta primers were used. Some clones are missing from TCRdb's copy, which holds only in-frame ones; the method was immunoSEQ multiplex PCR. The data hold about 140,000 clones, with 79% observed a single time. Specimen: PBMCs. The receptor source for this set is a man younger than 35 in good health and CMV-seronegative.

A few counts support this clone. The CDR3 bases are TGTGCCAGCAGTCCCTCGGGGAGTGAAAAACTGTTTTTT. Translated: CASSPSGSEKLFF. The V gene is TRBV27, the J gene TRBJ1-4; D is undetermined. The CDR3 runs to 13 residues. Germline CDR1 is MNHEY and CDR2 is SMNVEV (reference sequence). Trimming cost V 5 bases and J 7 bases, with 11 bases left between them.

The J gene is TRBJ1-4, the V gene TRBV27; 7 bases are shared with TRBD1. The trim removed 5 bases at V and 5 bases at J, leaving 5 bases unmatched. The length of the CDR3 is 14 residues. Germline CDR1 reads MNHEY; CDR2 reads SMNVEV (reference sequence). This CDR3 reads CASSTGDSNEKLFF. For the CDR3, the DNA is TGTGCCAGCAGTACAGGGGATTCGAATGAAAAACTGTTTTTT.

This rearrangement joins TRBV7-9 to TRBJ1-4; 9 nucleotides match TRBD1. There are 16 residues in the CDR3. CDR1 is SEHNR, CDR2 FQNEAQ, per germline (reference sequence). V shed 5 bases, J shed 8 bases, and the junction held 12 bases outside the gene matches. The DNA of the CDR3 is TGTGCCAGCAGCCGGGACAGGGTTTTTGGATGGGAAAAACTGTTTTTT. It translates to CASSRDRVFGWEKLFF.

The genes are TRBV18 and TRBJ1-2, with D possibly TRBD1 on 6 matching bases. The CDR3 has 17 residues. Germline V gives CDR1 KGHSH, CDR2 LQKENI. Trimming stripped 2 bases from V and 0 bases from J, with 16 bases between. This CDR3 is CASSPKAAGVSNYGYTF. CDR3 sequence (DNA): TGTGCCAGCTCACCAAAAGCGGCAGGGGTATCTAACTATGGCTACACCTTC.

This clone was found a few times. The rearrangement joins TRBV5-1 to TRBJ2-7; tentative D call: TRBD2 (5 bases). Germline assignment: CDR1 SGHRS and CDR2 YFSETQ. V was shortened by 1 base and J by 6 bases, with 14 bases between the two germline ends. The CDR3 is made up of 14 amino acids. The CDR3 DNA reads TGCGCCAGCAGCTTGTCAGCGGTTGTAGGCGAGCAGTACTTC. This sequence encodes CASSLSAVVGEQYF.

The rearrangement uses TRBV15 and TRBJ2-2, with D perhaps TRBD1 (5 bases). Germline loops: CDR1 LNHNV, CDR2 YYDKDF (reference sequence). The CDR3 spans 13 residues. Trimming pared 2 bases from V and 7 bases from J, leaving 8 bases between. The CDR3 nucleotides are TGTGCCACCAGCAGACAGGGAAGCGGGGAGCTGTTTTTT. Amino acid sequence: CATSRQGSGELFF. The whole variable domain, filled in from reference TRBV15 and TRBJ2-2, reads DAMVIQNPRYQVTQFGKPVTLSCSQTLNHNVMYWYQQKSSQAPKLLFHYYDKDFNNEADTPDNFQSRRPNTSFCFLDIRSPGLGDTAMYLCATSRQGSGELFFGEGSRLTVL.

The chain uses TRBV29-1 and TRBJ2-2; D remains ambiguous. The germline V gene has CDR1 SQVTM and CDR2 ANQGSEA. With 8 bases removed from V and 1 base from J, the gap between germline ends came to 11 bases. This CDR3 has 13 residues. The CDR3 region has the DNA TGCAGCTCTGTGGAGTTGAACACCGGGGAGCTGTTTTTT. This codes for CSSVELNTGELFF.

This chain uses TRBV6-1 with TRBJ2-2; TRBD2 is a possible D gene (6 bases). The CDR3 length is 15 residues. Deletions cut 6 bases from V and 5 bases from J, with 16 bases between. The V gene's germline CDR1 is MNHNS and CDR2 SASEGT. The chain's CDR3 is CASSRDSGFTGELFF. The DNA of the CDR3 is TGTGCCAGCAGCCGGGACTCAGGGTTTACCGGGGAGCTGTTTTTT.

This clone occurred a few times. The chain uses TRBV5-6 and TRBJ2-7; maybe TRBD1 (6 bases). Germline CDR1 reads SGHDT; CDR2 reads YYEEEE. The CDR3 runs 14 residues. Deletions cut 3 bases from V and 2 bases from J, with 12 bases between. This CDR3 reads CASSYRQVPYEQYF. The DNA for the CDR3 is TGTGCCAGCAGCTATAGACAGGTCCCCTACGAGCAGTACTTC.

V gene TRBV9 combines with J gene TRBJ2-5; no clear D gene. Between the trimmed V and J ends, which lost 4 bases and 2 bases, there was a span of 9 bases. The CDR3 length is 13 residues. CDR1 and CDR2 (germline): SGDLS, YYNGEE. Here the CDR3 DNA reads TGTGCCAGCAGCTACGGTAGTCAAGAGACCCAGTACTTC. It translates to CASSYGSQETQYF.

This chain connects TRBV7-8 to TRBJ1-6, with D possibly TRBD1 on 6 matching bases. This CDR3 is 14 amino acids long. V was cut by 8 bases and J by 10 bases, with 18 bases left in between. Germline-derived CDR1 and CDR2 are SGHVS and FQNEAQ. CDR3 sequence (DNA): TGTGCCAGCCTACTCGGGGGGGGCTCATCACCCCTCCACTTT. Translation: CASLLGGGSSPLHF.

The chain joins TRBV19 to TRBJ1-1; D is uncertain. Deletions cut 5 bases from V and 2 bases from J, with 12 bases between. The CDR3 runs to 14 residues. From germline, CDR1 is LNHDA and CDR2 SQIVND (reference sequence). CDR3 region: CASSGRLYNTEAFF. The CDR3, as DNA: TGTGCCAGTAGTGGGAGGTTGTACAACACTGAAGCTTTCTTT.

The gene calls are TRBV7-8 and TRBJ2-7; 9 nucleotides agree with TRBD1. The CDR3 runs 16 residues. The germline V gene has CDR1 SGHVS and CDR2 FQNEAQ. V was clipped by 0 bases and J by 4 bases; unmatched bases: 7. The CDR3 spells CASSLAPDRGDYEQYF. CDR3 DNA: TGTGCCAGCAGCTTAGCCCCCGACAGGGGGGATTACGAGCAGTACTTC.

The genes are TRBV30 and TRBJ2-7; no clear D. Trimming left V 0 bases short and J 2 bases short, with 5 bases between. The germline V gene encodes CDR1 GTSNPN and CDR2 SVGIG (reference sequence). The CDR3 sequence is 12 residues long. The CDR3 loop reads CAWSVGPYEQYF. The CDR3 DNA reads as TGTGCCTGGAGTGTTGGCCCCTACGAGCAGTACTTC.

V gene TRBV4-1 combines with J gene TRBJ2-1, with 7 positions matching TRBD2. Germline values: CDR1 MGHRA, CDR2 YSYEKL. The CDR3 totals 16 residues. The V and J ends lost 0 bases and 4 bases, in that order; junction bases with no gene match: 6. The CDR3 DNA reads TGCGCCAGCAGCCAAGATACGGCGGGGGTTTACAATGAGCAGTTCTTC. Amino acid sequence: CASSQDTAGVYNEQFF.

The chain carries TRBV5-5 and TRBJ2-5, with 7 bases that match TRBD2. CDR1 is SGHKS and CDR2 is YYEKEE in the germline V gene (reference sequence). The CDR3 sequence is 13 residues long. The trim removed 6 bases at V and 5 bases at J, leaving 7 bases unmatched. The DNA of the CDR3 is TGTGCCAGCATGTGGGCGGGGGATGAGACCCAGTACTTC. This codes for CASMWAGDETQYF.

The chain has TRBV5-1 and TRBJ2-7; D may be TRBD1 (6 bases). The germline CDR1 and CDR2 sequences are SGHRS and YFSETQ. The CDR3 sequence is 16 residues long. V was cut by 1 base and J by 6 bases, with 20 bases left in between. The CDR3 loop is CASSLYFGQGIVEQYF. The CDR3 DNA is TGCGCCAGCAGCTTGTATTTTGGGCAGGGGATAGTCGAGCAGTACTTC.

V is TRBV5-1 and J is TRBJ1-2, with D possibly TRBD1 on 5 matching bases. V was pared by 0 bases and J by 1 base, with 16 bases between. The CDR3 sequence is 17 residues long. Germline loops: CDR1 SGHRS, CDR2 YFSETQ. The DNA for the CDR3 is TGCGCCAGCAGCTTGGTGGGCAGGGCTTCCCTTAACTATGGCTACACCTTC. This codes for CASSLVGRASLNYGYTF.

The chain couples TRBV10-3 to TRBJ2-7, with 9 bases matching TRBD1. The V gene end was trimmed by 10 bases and the J gene end by 5 bases; junction bases not matched to a gene: 9. CDR1 and CDR2 from the germline V gene are ENHRY and SYGVKD. This CDR3 comprises 13 residues. This chain's CDR3 is CATLDRGDDEQYF. For the CDR3, the DNA is TGTGCCACCTTGGACAGGGGAGACGACGAGCAGTACTTC.

On this clone itself: One end of the junction fails to match germline, which may point to a read error. The chain couples TRBV11-2 to TRBJ2-5; 11 nucleotides align to TRBD1. This CDR3 has 17 amino acids. CDR1 is SGHAT, CDR2 FQNNGV, per germline. Here the CDR3 reads CASSLDSRTGGGETQYF. The CDR3 nucleotides read TGTGCCAGCAGCCTAGACTCCAGGACAGGGGGCGGAGAGACCCAGTACTTC.

This clone was seen a few times. The CDR3 DNA reads TGTGCCAGCAGCCAAGATCAGGGCGGGGGGCGCACAGATACGCAGTATTTT. It translates to CASSQDQGGGRTDTQYF. J is TRBJ2-3 and V is TRBV14; 8 positions match TRBD2. The V gene end was trimmed by 0 bases and the J gene end by 1 base; junction bases not matched to a gene: 6. The germline gives CDR1 SGHDN, CDR2 FVKESK. The CDR3 has 17 amino acids.

The chain is built from TRBV7-3 and TRBJ2-1; 8 nucleotides match TRBD2. The germline V gene encodes CDR1 SGHTA and CDR2 FQGTGA. The CDR3 is made up of 15 amino acids. Trimming took 5 bases from V and 3 from J; bases not matched to a gene: 6. CDR3 protein: CASSQRGGGYNEQFF. The CDR3 DNA follows: TGTGCCAGCAGCCAACGGGGGGGCGGCTACAATGAGCAGTTCTTC.